This record concerns one TCR beta chain sequence. This entry belongs to a study of T cell changes during pregnancy in multiple sclerosis. The CDR3 totals 15 residues. Unmatched junction bases numbered 10, after V lost 3 bases and J lost 7 bases. Germline CDR1 and CDR2: SGHDT and YYEEEE. Data came from immunoSEQ multiplex PCR; TCRdb stores just in-frame clones and leaves some out. The repertoire has about 110,000 clones, 85% to 95% of them found once; the top ten carry roughly 1.5%. The specimen comprised peripheral blood, sampled after pregnancy. V gene TRBV5-6 combines with J gene TRBJ2-3; TRBD1 matches at 8 bases. The TCR comes from a female donor with multiple sclerosis, enrolled in a pregnancy study. CDR3 nucleotides: TGTGCCAGCAGCTCCAGGACAGGGCAGACGAATACGCAGTATTTT. The encoded protein is CASSSRTGQTNTQYF.